These T cell receptor beta chains were read from a single sample in a study of T cell repertoires in cytomegalovirus infection. For these receptors, no antigen is known. TCRdb re-derived calls from the reads in MiXCR, one entry per CDR3 protein. The table lists 100,000 or so distinct CDR3 sequences, 25% to 35% of them singletons. Specimen: CD8+ T cells from cultured PBMCs, collected from culture after CMV antigen stimulation. The receptors come from a human donor in good health (CMV status not recorded). Some clones in this sample may be carry-over from other donors' samples. Both conserved end residues are part of each CDR3. A D gene is named only where the DNA matches it firmly. Some rows mark clone size as missing; the rest say once, few, many or name a class of expanded clone.

size	length	V	J	D	DNA	CDR3
NA	13	TRBV27	TRBJ2-3	NA	TGTGCCAGCAGTTTATCCCGCACAGATACGCAGTATTTT	CASSLSRTDTQYF
NA	13	TRBV5-4	TRBJ1-1	NA	TGTGCCAGCAGCGGAAGGGCCGACACTGAAGCTTTCTTT	CASSGRADTEAFF
few	13	TRBV4-2	TRBJ2-1	NA	TGTGCCAGCAGCCAAGTGCAAAACAATGAGCAGTTCTTC	CASSQVQNNEQFF
NA	13	TRBV19	TRBJ2-1	TRBD2	TGTGCCAGTAGTATGAACGGGGGGGCCGAGCAGTTCTTC	CASSMNGGAEQFF
many	14	TRBV12-3/TRBV12-4	TRBJ2-7	NA	TGTGCCAGCAGTCTCGGTTTATGGGGCTACGAGCAGTACTTC	CASSLGLWGYEQYF
NA	16	TRBV4-1	TRBJ2-7	NA	TGCGCCAGCAGCCAAGATATCCTCGGGGGAACCTACGAGCAGTACTTC	CASSQDILGGTYEQYF
NA	17	TRBV5-1	TRBJ1-2	NA	TGCGCCAGCAGCACGACCGGACCTCTAACAATAGCGCCTGGCTACACCTTC	CASSTTGPLTIAPGYTF
NA	13	TRBV27	TRBJ1-2	NA	TGTGCCAGCAGTCTTAGAGTGGGATATGGCTACACCTTC	CASSLRVGYGYTF
few	14	TRBV27	TRBJ2-2	NA	TGTGCCAGCAGTTTTGGTACGAACACCGGGGAGCTGTTTTTT	CASSFGTNTGELFF
many	15	TRBV6-5	TRBJ1-1	NA	TGTGCCAGCAGTTACTACTCGTCCGGGGACACTGAAGCTTTCTTT	CASSYYSSGDTEAFF
NA	15	TRBV7-9	TRBJ2-7	NA	TGTGCCAGCAGCTCCCGGACCTCACCTCCCTACGAGCAGTACTTC	CASSSRTSPPYEQYF
few	14	TRBV7-6	TRBJ2-7	NA	TGTGCCAGCAGCTTAGCGGGCCGCTCCTACGAGCAGTACTTC	CASSLAGRSYEQYF
few	12	TRBV12-3/TRBV12-4	TRBJ1-2	NA	TGTGCCAGCACTTTAGGGGTCACGGGCTACACCTTC	CASTLGVTGYTF
NA	14	TRBV3-1	TRBJ2-7	NA	TGTGCCAGCAGCCCTCTGGACAACTCCTACGAGCAGTACTTC	CASSPLDNSYEQYF
NA	16	TRBV5-5	TRBJ2-1	TRBD2	TGTGCCAGCAGCCACGAAGGACTAGCGGGGTACAATGAGCAGTTCTTC	CASSHEGLAGYNEQFF
NA	11	TRBV2	TRBJ2-1	NA	TGTGCCAGCAGAGCAGACAATGAGCAGTTCTTC	CASRADNEQFF
NA	13	TRBV20-1	TRBJ1-2	NA	TGCAGTGCAAAGGACCTGGGGCCCTATGGCTACACCTTC	CSAKDLGPYGYTF
NA	14	TRBV29-1	TRBJ2-7	NA	TGCAGCGTTGAAGATCGGGACAACTCCTACGAGCAGTACTTC	CSVEDRDNSYEQYF
NA	14	TRBV5-4	TRBJ1-1	NA	TGTGCCAGCAGCCTGGGGGTTCTGAACACTGAAGCTTTCTTT	CASSLGVLNTEAFF
NA	13	TRBV20-1	TRBJ2-7	NA	TGCAGTGCTATACCGGGACATACCTACGAGCAGTACTTC	CSAIPGHTYEQYF
few	14	TRBV7-8	TRBJ1-3	NA	TGTGCCAGCAGCCCAGGGACCGCTGGAAACACCATATATTTT	CASSPGTAGNTIYF
NA	15	TRBV28	TRBJ1-3	TRBD1	TGTGCCAGCAGTGTGGACAGGAGCTCTGGAAACACCATATATTTT	CASSVDRSSGNTIYF
many	17	TRBV7-8	TRBJ2-2	NA	TGTGCCAGCAGCCAGAGGGCCGCAGGGTCGAACACCGGGGAGCTGTTTTTT	CASSQRAAGSNTGELFF
few	16	TRBV6-1	TRBJ2-7	TRBD2	TGTGCCAGCAGTTCCCCCTCCGCGGGGGGCCTCTTCGAGCAGTACTTC	CASSSPSAGGLFEQYF
NA	17	TRBV12-3/TRBV12-4	TRBJ1-1	NA	TGTGCCAGCAGTTTAGCGCTATACGGGGAGGAGGGTACTGAAGCTTTCTTT	CASSLALYGEEGTEAFF
NA	14	TRBV9	TRBJ2-1	TRBD2	TGTGCCAGCAGCGCTAGCGGGGGCTACAATGAGCAGTTCTTC	CASSASGGYNEQFF
many	14	TRBV27	TRBJ1-5	NA	TGTGCCAGCAGTTTTGGAGGGAACGGGCAGCCCCAGCATTTT	CASSFGGNGQPQHF
many	17	TRBV6-5	TRBJ2-3	NA	TGTGCCAGCAGTTACTCTTATTCGGGGACGAGTGCAGATACGCAGTATTTT	CASSYSYSGTSADTQYF
few	14	TRBV7-9	TRBJ1-1	NA	TGTGCCAGCAGCTTAGGAGGACAGACGAATGAAGCTTTCTTT	CASSLGGQTNEAFF
NA	14	TRBV28	TRBJ2-7	NA	TGTGCCAGCAGCCTATGGCAGGGATCCTACGAGCAGTACTTC	CASSLWQGSYEQYF
NA	14	TRBV19	TRBJ1-3	NA	TGTGCCAGTAGTATATCCGTCTCTGGAAACACCATATATTTT	CASSISVSGNTIYF
many	14	TRBV27	TRBJ2-7	TRBD2	TGTGCCAGCAGTGCAGCGGGGGGATCCTACGAGCAGTACTTC	CASSAAGGSYEQYF
few	16	TRBV25-1	TRBJ2-1	NA	TGTGCCAGCAGTGAATGGGGGGAGGGGGCCGGTAATGAGCAGTTCTTC	CASSEWGEGAGNEQFF
NA	15	TRBV14	TRBJ2-1	NA	TGTGCCAGCAGCCAAGATCGAAGTTGGGGGTCTGAGCAGTTCTTC	CASSQDRSWGSEQFF
many	16	TRBV7-8	TRBJ2-7	TRBD1	TGTGCCAGCAGCTTCCCGGGGACAGGGAGCTCCTACGAGCAGTACTTC	CASSFPGTGSSYEQYF
many	14	TRBV6-5	TRBJ2-7	TRBD1	TGTGCCAGCAGTTACGCAGGGGGCTCCTACGAGCAGTACTTC	CASSYAGGSYEQYF
NA	15	TRBV7-6	TRBJ2-2	TRBD1	TGTGCCAGCAGCCCCCGACAGGGCTACACCGGGGAGCTGTTTTTT	CASSPRQGYTGELFF
many	18	TRBV27	TRBJ2-3	NA	TGTGCCAGCAGTTACCAGGTTCCGGGTGACTATAGCACAGATACGCAGTATTTT	CASSYQVPGDYSTDTQYF
NA	16	TRBV28	TRBJ2-6	NA	TGTGCCAGCAGTTTATTGAGTGAGGGTGGGGCCAACGTCCTGACTTTC	CASSLLSEGGANVLTF
NA	15	TRBV7-6	TRBJ1-1	NA	TGTGCCAGCAGCCGGAAGTTGGGCCCGGCCACTGAAGCTTTCTTT	CASSRKLGPATEAFF
few	15	TRBV4-1	TRBJ2-3	TRBD1	TGCGCCAGCAGCCCCGGACAGGGGAGCACAGATACGCAGTATTTT	CASSPGQGSTDTQYF
few	14	TRBV6-4	TRBJ1-5	NA	TGTGCCAGCAGCCCGGACTGGGGCGATCAGCCCCAGCATTTT	CASSPDWGDQPQHF
NA	15	TRBV6-5	TRBJ1-6	TRBD1	TGTGCCAGCAGTTCCGGACAGGGGGCACTTTCACCCCTCCACTTT	CASSSGQGALSPLHF
NA	14	TRBV6-8	TRBJ1-1	NA	TGTGCCAGCAGTTACGGCGTCGGAACTACTGAAGCTTTCTTT	CASSYGVGTTEAFF
NA	14	TRBV7-6	TRBJ1-6	NA	TGTGCCAGCAGCCCAGACCTGGGGGATTCACCCCTCCACTTT	CASSPDLGDSPLHF
few	13	TRBV12-3/TRBV12-4	TRBJ1-1	TRBD1	TGTGCCAGCACCAGACAGGGGAATACTGAAGCTTTCTTT	CASTRQGNTEAFF
NA	17	TRBV6-8	TRBJ2-7	NA	TGTGCCAGCAGTTACTCGGGAATTAGGGGCCAGGGTTACGAGCAGTACTTC	CASSYSGIRGQGYEQYF
few	15	TRBV7-9	TRBJ1-2	NA	TGTGCCAGCAGCTTAGGATTTGGGAGTAACTATGGCTACACCTTC	CASSLGFGSNYGYTF
many	13	TRBV25-1	TRBJ2-1	NA	TGTGCCAGCAGTGTCAGGGGGGCGGGGGAGCAGTTCTTC	CASSVRGAGEQFF
many	15	TRBV6-5	TRBJ2-1	NA	TGTGCCAGCAGTTACCTTTCTTCGGGGGACAATGAGCAGTTCTTC	CASSYLSSGDNEQFF
few	15	TRBV6-1	TRBJ1-1	NA	TGTGCCAGCAGTGAATGGGCCGGACTGAACACTGAAGCTTTCTTT	CASSEWAGLNTEAFF
NA	13	TRBV19	TRBJ1-5	NA	TGTGCCAGTAGTATAGATGAAGGCCAACCCCAGCATTTT	CASSIDEGQPQHF
NA	15	TRBV27	TRBJ1-1	NA	TGTGCCAGCAGTTTATTATCCGGTCTTGTAGCTGAAGCTTTCTTT	CASSLLSGLVAEAFF